These T cell receptor beta chains were read from a single sample in a study of T cell clonotyping in hematopoietic cell transplantation. The table came from immunoSEQ multiplex PCR; TCRdb's copy has only in-frame clones and leaves some out. This table holds under 25,000 clones, about 80% found once. Sample: peripheral blood mononuclear cells, taken before stem cell transplant. The source of these receptors is a man aged 55 to 70 with acute myeloid leukemia. Some clones in this sample may be carry-over from other donors' samples. CDR3s include the opening cysteine and the closing phenylalanine or tryptophan. D genes are given only for firm matches. Clone size is given for some rows only: seen once, a few or many times, or a class if the clone is expanded.

V gene	J gene	D gene	clone size	CDR3 protein	CDR3 DNA
TRBV4-3	TRBJ1-6	TRBD1	few	CASSQDGGQGNSPLHF	TGCGCCAGCAGCCAAGATGGGGGACAGGGAAATTCACCCCTCCACTTT
TRBV2	TRBJ2-2	TRBD1	NA	CASIGQGTGTGELFF	TGTGCCAGCATCGGACAGGGGACGGGCACCGGGGAGCTGTTTTTT
TRBV2	TRBJ2-7	TRBD1	NA	CASKSNPGGRVDEQYF	TGTGCCAGCAAATCAAATCCAGGGGGCAGGGTCGACGAGCAGTACTTC
TRBV27	TRBJ2-7	TRBD1	NA	CASSFGDRAPYEQYF	TGTGCCAGCAGTTTTGGGGACAGGGCCCCCTACGAGCAGTACTTC
TRBV4-3	TRBJ2-3	TRBD1	NA	CASSLSAGTGSTDTQYF	TGCGCCAGCAGCCTTTCCGCGGGGACAGGGAGCACAGATACGCAGTATTTT
TRBV5-6	TRBJ1-1	TRBD1	few	CASSLTGGNTEAFF	TGTGCCAGCAGCTTGACAGGGGGGAACACTGAAGCTTTCTTT
TRBV30	TRBJ1-5	NA	few	CAWSPTVNRPQHF	TGTGCCTGGAGTCCCACAGTCAATCGGCCCCAGCATTTT
TRBV4-3	TRBJ2-1	NA	NA	CASSHQSVDNEQFF	TGCGCCAGCAGCCATCAATCCGTAGACAATGAGCAGTTCTTC
TRBV11-3	TRBJ2-5	NA	NA	CASSLGSETQYF	TGTGCCAGCAGTCTGGGGTCGGAGACCCAGTACTTC
TRBV19	TRBJ1-3	NA	NA	CASTISHSGNTIYF	TGTGCCAGTACCATCTCTCACTCTGGAAACACCATATATTTT
TRBV7-2	TRBJ1-3	NA	NA	CASSWAGVGNTIYF	TGTGCCAGCAGCTGGGCAGGGGTGGGGAACACCATATATTTT
TRBV7-7	TRBJ2-3	NA	NA	CASSSDGTDTQYF	TGTGCCAGCAGCTCTGACGGCACAGATACGCAGTATTTT
TRBV6-4	TRBJ1-2	NA	NA	CASSDSKLGGPRGYTF	TGTGCCAGCAGTGACTCGAAATTGGGGGGGCCGAGGGGCTACACCTTC
TRBV19	TRBJ2-7	TRBD1	NA	CASRTGQSYEQYF	TGTGCCAGTAGGACGGGACAGAGCTACGAGCAGTACTTC
TRBV28	TRBJ1-2	NA	NA	CASSLRNYGYTF	TGTGCCAGCAGTTTAAGGAACTATGGCTACACCTTC
TRBV7-8	TRBJ2-1	TRBD1	few	CASSLVWGTGDNEQFF	TGTGCCAGCAGCTTAGTTTGGGGGACAGGCGACAATGAGCAGTTCTTC
TRBV29-1	TRBJ2-1	TRBD2	NA	CSVSSGMGTDYNEQFF	TGCAGCGTTTCGAGCGGGATGGGGACTGATTACAATGAGCAGTTCTTC
TRBV11-2	TRBJ2-5	TRBD1	NA	CASSPGTGKETQYF	TGTGCCAGCAGCCCAGGGACAGGGAAAGAGACCCAGTACTTC
TRBV13	TRBJ2-2	NA	NA	CASSLSWGDSAGELFF	TGTGCCAGCAGCTTATCCTGGGGGGATTCTGCCGGGGAGCTGTTTTTT
TRBV7-2	TRBJ1-1	NA	NA	CASSLKGSEGRGTEAFF	TGTGCCAGCAGCTTAAAAGGCAGTGAAGGTAGGGGCACTGAAGCTTTCTTT
TRBV5-6	TRBJ1-2	NA	NA	CASSSSGQRARGGYTF	TGTGCCAGCAGCTCATCCGGACAAAGAGCGCGCGGTGGCTACACCTTC
TRBV6-5	TRBJ1-4	TRBD1	NA	CASSSQGLSDEKLFF	TGTGCCAGCAGTTCACAGGGGTTGAGTGATGAAAAACTGTTTTTT
TRBV5-1	TRBJ1-5	TRBD1	NA	CASSEGPGQGGQPQHF	TGCGCCAGCAGCGAGGGCCCGGGACAGGGTGGTCAGCCCCAGCATTTT
TRBV5-1	TRBJ2-7	TRBD1	NA	CASSTGTGVEQYF	TGCGCCAGCAGCACCGGGACAGGGGTCGAGCAGTACTTC
TRBV5-3	TRBJ1-2	TRBD1	NA	CARSLRGVYGYTF	TGTGCCAGAAGCCTCAGGGGGGTCTATGGCTACACCTTC